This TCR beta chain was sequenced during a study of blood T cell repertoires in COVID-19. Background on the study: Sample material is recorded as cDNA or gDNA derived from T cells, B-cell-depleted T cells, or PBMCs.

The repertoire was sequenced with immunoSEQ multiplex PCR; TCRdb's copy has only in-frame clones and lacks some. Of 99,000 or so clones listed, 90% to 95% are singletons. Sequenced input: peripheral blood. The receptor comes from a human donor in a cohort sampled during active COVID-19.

Here the CDR3 reads CASSSITDTQYF. CDR3 DNA: TGTGCCAGCAGCTCAATCACAGATACGCAGTATTTT. V is TRBV5-4 and J is TRBJ2-3; D is unresolved. The germline gives CDR1 SGHNT, CDR2 YYREEE (reference sequence). The CDR3 loop spans 12 amino acids. Trimming left V 3 bases short and J 2 bases short, with 4 bases between.